One sample yielded the 7 T cell receptor beta chains listed below, sequenced in a study of blood T cells in healthy people across ages. Sample-barcoded 5' priming and a J-beta primer mix drove a second PCR of roughly 7 to 11 cycles. TCRdb fed the 5' RACE reads into MiXCR, producing one record per CDR3 protein. The sample holds 270,000 or so distinct CDR3 sequences, 27% seen once. Sample: blood. The source is a woman in her 70s in good health.

This clonotype has only a few counts. The chain couples TRBV6-2 or TRBV6-3 to TRBJ2-1, with D possibly being TRBD2 (6 bases). The germline V gene encodes CDR1 MNHEY and CDR2 SVGEGT. Trimming removed 0 bases at V and 4 bases at J, with 10 bases between. CDR3 length equals 15 residues. This CDR3 is CASSYSGAGYNEQFF. CDR3 coding DNA: TGTGCCAGCAGTTACTCGGGAGCGGGTTACAATGAGCAGTTCTTC.

This sequence joins TRBV7-2 and TRBJ2-3; TRBD2 matches at 13 bases. The CDR3 is 15 amino acids. CDR1 and CDR2 from the germline V gene are SGHTA and FQGNSA. With 2 bases clipped from V and 5 bases from J, the junction kept 1 base outside the gene matches. DNA for the CDR3: TGTGCCAGCAGCTTAACTAGCGGGGGGGTAGATACGCAGTATTTT. As protein: CASSLTSGGVDTQYF.

This clonotype has more than one count but fewer than ten. The V and J genes are TRBV12-3 or TRBV12-4 and TRBJ2-4; the D is unclear. There are 14 residues in the CDR3. Trimming left V 6 bases short and J 8 bases short, with 17 bases between. The CDR3 spells CASSPKQDGDIQYF. The CDR3 DNA follows: TGTGCCAGCAGCCCGAAGCAGGATGGGGACATTCAGTACTTC.

This clonotype has just a few counts. The V and J genes are TRBV12-3 or TRBV12-4 and TRBJ2-7; D gene unclear. V was cut by 1 base and J by 3 bases, with 10 bases left in between. This CDR3 comprises 14 residues. The CDR3 nucleotides read TGTGCCAGCAGTTTAGAGGTAGCTTACTACGAGCAGTACTTC. Amino acid sequence: CASSLEVAYYEQYF.

The V and J genes are TRBV11-2 and TRBJ2-1; 7 nucleotides line up with TRBD2. Germline CDR1 SGHAT, CDR2 FQNNGV. V was clipped by 7 bases and J by 6 bases; unmatched bases: 18. The CDR3 spans 17 residues. The CDR3 sequence is CASTLQNLAATINEQFF. Here the CDR3 DNA reads TGTGCCAGCACCCTACAAAACCTAGCGGCCACCATCAATGAGCAGTTCTTC.

This clonotype was recorded once. The chain combines TRBV2 with TRBJ2-5; D is perhaps TRBD2 (6 bases). Gene TRBJ2-7 matches the end of the DNA better, so the J call may be wrong. The CDR3 length is 15 residues. CDR1 and CDR2 (germline): SNHLY, FYNNEI. Written as DNA, the CDR3 is TGTGCCAGCTCTGCATACAGCGGGCCCTCCTACGAGCAGTACTTC. Amino acids: CASSAYSGPSYEQYF.

This clonotype was seen once. The CDR3 sequence is CASSRSGVEQYF. The CDR3 coding sequence is TGTGCCAGCAGCCGATCAGGGGTTGAGCAGTACTTC. The chain links TRBV3-1 to TRBJ2-7; perhaps TRBD1 as D (6 bases). The CDR3 extends over 12 amino acids. The V gene's germline CDR1 is LGHDT and CDR2 YNNKEL (reference sequence). Trimming stripped 4 bases from V and 7 bases from J, with 11 bases between.